The 11 T cell receptor beta chains in this list originate from one sample, sequenced in a study of spatial heterogeneity in lung cancer. Findings of the study overall: Tumor mutation count correlated with how many alpha and beta TCRs expanded intratumorally.

The time point denotes: sample taken at primary tumor resection. These receptors' antigens are unknown. Using its own MiXCR run on the 5' RACE reads, TCRdb lists one record per CDR3 protein. This sample carries approximately 25,000 distinct CDR3 sequences, approximately 9% of them seen once, and the ten largest clones take about 8%. This material consisted of lung tumor tissue, taken at surgery. These receptors all stem from a male donor with early-stage non-small cell lung cancer.

This clonotype appeared a few times. The chain combines TRBV9 with TRBJ2-7, with 7 bases lining up with TRBD2. Germline V gene sequence: CDR1 SGDLS, CDR2 YYNGEE. The V segment lost 4 bases and the J segment 3 bases; nucleotides outside the gene matches: 10. This CDR3 contains 15 residues. Here the CDR3 reads CASSSRDYSVYEQYF. CDR3 nucleotides: TGTGCCAGCAGCTCCCGGGACTATTCGGTCTACGAGCAGTACTTC.

The chain couples TRBV15 to TRBJ1-1; maybe TRBD1 (5 bases). V was shortened by 0 bases and J by 1 base, with 9 bases between the two germline ends. The germline V gene has CDR1 LNHNV and CDR2 YYDKDF (reference sequence). This CDR3 comprises 15 residues. The CDR3 nucleotides are TGTGCCACCAGCAGAGATCAGGGCCCGAACACTGAAGCTTTCTTT. Its protein product is CATSRDQGPNTEAFF.

The genes are TRBV5-1 and TRBJ2-5; tentatively, D is TRBD2 (6 bases). In germline, CDR1 is SGHRS, CDR2 YFSETQ. The CDR3 totals 14 residues. Trimming took 4 bases from V and 5 from J, leaving 15 bases between them. CDR3 region: CASSPGDEWETQYF. The CDR3 DNA follows: TGCGCCAGCAGCCCGGGGGACGAGTGGGAGACCCAGTACTTC.

This clonotype was counted at least ten times. This chain joins TRBV7-9 and TRBJ1-6, with D perhaps matching TRBD1 (6 bases). Trimming took 2 bases from V and 14 from J, leaving 10 bases between them. The CDR3 is made up of 12 amino acids. Germline assignment: CDR1 SEHNR and CDR2 FQNEAQ (reference sequence). The CDR3 DNA sequence: TGTGCCAGCAGCTTACAGGGGACAACCCTCCACTTT. Its protein is CASSLQGTTLHF. Combining the CDR3 with reference TRBV7-9 and TRBJ1-6 gives the whole variable domain DTGVSQNPRHKITKRGQNVTFRCDPISEHNRLYWYRQTLGQGPEFLTYFQNEAQLEKSRLLSDRFSAERPKGSFSTLEIQRTEQGDSAMYLCASSLQGTTLHFGNGTRLTVT.

Concerning this clonotype: This may be a read error: a much more frequent sequence differs by one nucleotide. The CDR3 is CASSPGVTCEQYF. As DNA, the CDR3 is TGCGCCAGCAGCCCGGGGGTCACCTGCGAGCAGTACTTC. The chain recombines TRBV4-3 with TRBJ2-7, with D perhaps matching TRBD2 (6 bases). The CDR3 length is 13 residues. Between the trimmed V and J ends, which lost 4 bases and 6 bases, there was a span of 13 bases. Germline values: CDR1 LGHNA, CDR2 YSLEER.

The gene calls are TRBV3-1 and TRBJ2-2; 7 nucleotides agree with TRBD1. V lost 5 bases, J lost 6 bases, and 9 bases stayed unmatched. CDR3 size: 15 residues. Looked up from germline, CDR1 is LGHDT and CDR2 is YNNKEL (reference sequence). This chain's CDR3 is CASSFQDRVAGELFF. CDR3 DNA sequence: TGTGCCAGCAGCTTTCAAGACAGGGTGGCCGGGGAGCTGTTTTTT.

This clonotype was seen ten or more times. The chain couples TRBV7-8 to TRBJ2-5, with TRBD2 as a possible D gene (6 bases). This CDR3 spans 15 amino acids. Germline loops: CDR1 SGHVS, CDR2 FQNEAQ. Between the trimmed V and J ends, which lost 5 bases and 2 bases, there was a span of 15 bases. For the CDR3, the DNA is TGTGCCAGCAGCCCTTATAGGAGGGCTCAAGAGACCCAGTACTTC. Translated: CASSPYRRAQETQYF.

The chain links TRBV20-1 to TRBJ2-3, with 7 bases lining up with TRBD1. Looked up from germline, CDR1 is DFQATT and CDR2 is SNEGSKA (reference sequence). The ends lost 5 bases at V and 1 base at J; junction bases unmatched: 9. The CDR3 contains 15 residues. For the CDR3, the DNA is TGCAGTGCTCCCCAACCGGGACAGCGCACAGATACGCAGTATTTT. This encodes CSAPQPGQRTDTQYF.

This clonotype was detected a few times. V is TRBV6-5 and J is TRBJ2-1, with D possibly TRBD1 on 6 matching bases. Looked up from germline, CDR1 is MNHEY and CDR2 is SVGAGI. V was pared by 0 bases and J by 0 bases, with 9 bases between. The CDR3 is 16 residues long. Here the CDR3 reads CASSYSPDSSYNEQFF. The CDR3 DNA reads as TGTGCCAGCAGTTACTCCCCGGACAGCTCCTACAATGAGCAGTTCTTC.

This clonotype was seen many times. The gene calls are TRBV4-1 and TRBJ2-6; the D gene is possibly TRBD2 (5 bases). Germline V gives CDR1 MGHRA, CDR2 YSYEKL. V gave up 4 bases and J gave up 0 bases, with 7 bases separating them. The CDR3 loop spans 15 amino acids. The CDR3 sequence: CASSPGSSGANVLTF. CDR3 in DNA: TGCGCCAGCAGCCCTGGGAGCTCTGGGGCCAACGTCCTGACTTTC.

This clonotype was counted only a few times. CDR3 DNA sequence: TGTGCCAGCAGCTTAGAGGGTGGGACAGGGTTCAATGAGCAGTTCTTC. It specifies CASSLEGGTGFNEQFF. The genes are TRBV11-3 and TRBJ2-1, with 9 nucleotides matching TRBD1. The CDR3 extends over 16 amino acids. V was clipped by 0 bases and J by 6 bases; unmatched bases: 6. Germline CDR1 and CDR2: SGHNT and YENEEA.